This is a list of T cell receptor beta chains from one sample in a study of beta chain features in type 1 diabetes. Libraries were prepared by immunoSEQ multiplex PCR; TCRdb keeps only in-frame clonotypes and omits some of them. The data show some 160,000 clones, 8.5% to 10% seen once. The source material was central memory CD4+ T cells from blood. The source is a woman aged 25 to 39 with type 1 diabetes. The CDR3 runs from the conserved cysteine through the conserved F or W. The D gene is left open where the match is weak. Some rows have no size entry. The others give once, few or many, or a class for an expanded clone.

d_call	v_call	cdr3_length	clone_size	j_call	cdr3_nt	cdr3_aa
TRBD2	TRBV28	15	few	TRBJ2-1	TGTGCCAGCAGTTTATTGCGGGAGGGCAGTAGATGGCAGTTCTTC	CASSLLREGSRWQFF
TRBD2	TRBV5-1	17	few	TRBJ2-1	TGCGCCAGCAGCTTGGCCGAATCTAGCGGGAGTTACAATGAGCAGTTCTTC	CASSLAESSGSYNEQFF
TRBD1	TRBV19	13	few	TRBJ2-5	TGTGCCAGTAGCCGACAGGGCCAAGAGACCCAGTACTTC	CASSRQGQETQYF
.	TRBV5-1	14	few	TRBJ1-1	TGCGCCAGCAGCATAGGACAAACGAACACTGAAGCTTTCTTT	CASSIGQTNTEAFF
TRBD1	TRBV28	16	.	TRBJ2-7	TGTGCCAGCGACGGGGCGTCGGGACAGGGTACCTACGAGCAGTACTTC	CASDGASGQGTYEQYF
TRBD2	TRBV5-1	17	.	TRBJ2-1	TGCGCCAGCAGCTCGGGACTAGCGGGAGTCTCCTACAATGAGCAGTTCTTC	CASSSGLAGVSYNEQFF
.	TRBV4-3	14	few	TRBJ2-3	TGCGCCAGCAGCCAAGATTGGGCCGGAGATACGCAGTATTTT	CASSQDWAGDTQYF
.	TRBV29-1	11	.	TRBJ2-3	TGCAGCGTTCAGACAGAAGATACGCAGTATTTT	CSVQTEDTQYF
.	TRBV29-1	15	few	TRBJ1-5	TGCAGCGTTTCAGAGGAGGGTATCGGCAATCAGCCCCAGCATTTT	CSVSEEGIGNQPQHF
TRBD2	TRBV7-3	15	few	TRBJ2-1	TGTGCCAGCAGCTTTGTGTCCCTAGCGGATAATGAGCAGTTCTTC	CASSFVSLADNEQFF
TRBD2	TRBV2	14	few	TRBJ2-1	TGTGCCAGCGCTACTAGCGGGAGGGGCAATGAGCAGTTCTTC	CASATSGRGNEQFF
.	TRBV5-1	16	.	TRBJ2-2	TGCGCCAGCAGCTTGGAGGACAGCGCGAACACCGGGGAGCTGTTTTTT	CASSLEDSANTGELFF
TRBD1	TRBV30	14	few	TRBJ1-5	TGTGCCTGGAGTGAGGAGACAGGGTATCAGCCCCAGCATTTT	CAWSEETGYQPQHF
TRBD2	TRBV4-2	18	few	TRBJ2-7	TGTGCCAGCAGCCAAGATCGGGCAACTAGCGGGACCCACTACGAGCAGTACTTC	CASSQDRATSGTHYEQYF
.	TRBV6-5	16	.	TRBJ2-6	TGTGCCAGCAGTTACCTTGCGGTCGGTGGGGCCAACGTCCTGACTTTC	CASSYLAVGGANVLTF
.	TRBV19	14	few	TRBJ2-1	TGTGCCACCCTAAGTCCCGGGACATACAATGAGCAGTTCTTC	CATLSPGTYNEQFF
.	TRBV10-3	15	.	TRBJ2-6	TGTGCCATCAGTGATCAGGGCTCTGGGGCCAACGTCCTGACTTTC	CAISDQGSGANVLTF
.	TRBV4-3	15	few	TRBJ1-5	TGCGCCAGCAGCCGCAACACAGGAACCAATCAGCCCCAGCATTTT	CASSRNTGTNQPQHF
.	TRBV7-9	12	few	TRBJ1-5	TGTGCCAGCAGCTTAGGAGTTCAGCCCCAGCATTTT	CASSLGVQPQHF
TRBD2	TRBV4-2	15	few	TRBJ2-7	TGTGCCAGCTCCCGGACTAGCGGGCCTACCTACGAGCAGTACTTC	CASSRTSGPTYEQYF
.	TRBV7-2	15	.	TRBJ1-1	TGTGCCAGCAGTGCAAAAAGACGACTGAGCACTGAAGCTTTCTTT	CASSAKRRLSTEAFF
TRBD2	TRBV5-4	15	few	TRBJ2-5	TGTGCCAGCAGCTCGGGAGGGTCGCGCCAAGAGACCCAGTACTTC	CASSSGGSRQETQYF
.	TRBV6-1	16	.	TRBJ1-5	TGTGCCAGCAGTGAAATGGGGGCGAGGGGCAATCAGCCCCAGCATTTT	CASSEMGARGNQPQHF
TRBD2	TRBV9	15	few	TRBJ2-1	TGTGCCAGCAGCGTAGAGGAGCGGGAGGGAGAGTATCAGTTCTTC	CASSVEEREGEYQFF
.	TRBV5-1	14	.	TRBJ2-7	TGCGCCAGCAGCTTGGGGGCGGGGTTCTACGAGCAGTACTTC	CASSLGAGFYEQYF
.	TRBV18	15	few	TRBJ1-4	TGTGCCAGCTCCCCTGGACCGGGGGCTAATGAAAAACTGTTTTTT	CASSPGPGANEKLFF
.	TRBV6-1	14	few	TRBJ2-7	TGTGCCAGCAGTGAGGGGGGAACGAGGTACGAGCAGTACTTC	CASSEGGTRYEQYF
TRBD1	TRBV7-2	15	few	TRBJ2-4	TGTGCCAGCAGCCCGACGGGGACAGGGTTAGCCATTCAGTACTTC	CASSPTGTGLAIQYF
.	TRBV2	14	few	TRBJ1-2	TGTGCCAGCAGTACGGACAGATTTAACTATGGCTACACCTTC	CASSTDRFNYGYTF
.	TRBV29-1	16	few	TRBJ1-4	TGCAGCGTTGAAATTCAAACACGGCAGGGGAGTGAAAAACTGTTTTTT	CSVEIQTRQGSEKLFF
.	TRBV7-2	12	.	TRBJ2-3	TGTGCCAGCAGCTTCAACGCGGATACGCAGTATTTT	CASSFNADTQYF
.	TRBV19	15	few	TRBJ1-1	TGTGCCAGTAGGGATCGTCAGGGGCCGGGCACTGAAGCTTTCTTT	CASRDRQGPGTEAFF
TRBD2	TRBV7-6	15	.	TRBJ2-3	TGTGCCAGCAGCTTAGAGGGAGGGTTAACAGATACGCAGTATTTT	CASSLEGGLTDTQYF
.	TRBV28	13	.	TRBJ1-5	TGTGCCAGCAGTTTAAAACAATATCAGCCCCAGCATTTT	CASSLKQYQPQHF
.	TRBV2	15	few	TRBJ1-1	TGTGCCAGCAGTGAAAATACCCCAGGGGACACTGAAGCTTTCTTT	CASSENTPGDTEAFF
.	TRBV7-9	14	.	TRBJ2-3	TGTGCCAGCAGCCGACAAGGAAGCACAGATACGCAGTATTTT	CASSRQGSTDTQYF
.	TRBV7-3	13	many	TRBJ1-1	TGTGCCAGCAGCTTAAGAGGGAACACTGAAGCTTTCTTT	CASSLRGNTEAFF
TRBD1	TRBV5-6	11	.	TRBJ2-5	TGTGCCAGCAGCTTTACAGGGGAACAGTACTTC	CASSFTGEQYF
TRBD2	TRBV2	15	.	TRBJ2-3	TGTGCCAGCAGTGGTAGCGGGAGCGGGTCCGATACGCAGTATTTT	CASSGSGSGSDTQYF
.	TRBV4-2	15	.	TRBJ2-1	TGTGCCAGCAGCCAGTCCCGGGAAAGAAACAATGAGCAGTTCTTC	CASSQSRERNNEQFF
.	TRBV15	14	.	TRBJ1-1	TGTGCCACCAGCAGAGAGGTGCGGGAGGGAGAAGCTTTCTTT	CATSREVREGEAFF
TRBD1	TRBV5-4	15	.	TRBJ1-1	TGTGCCAGCAGCCTAGCTGGGACAGGGAACACTGAAGCTTTCTTT	CASSLAGTGNTEAFF
TRBD1	TRBV6-5	12	.	TRBJ2-7	TGTGCCAGCAGTTACCCCAGGGGGCAACAGTACTTC	CASSYPRGQQYF
TRBD1	TRBV11-2	13	.	TRBJ1-1	TGTGCCAGCAGCTTAGCGGACAGGACTGAAGCTTTCTTT	CASSLADRTEAFF
.	TRBV5-4	14	.	TRBJ2-5	TGTGCCAGCAGCTTCGGGAAAACTGCGGAGACCCAGTACTTC	CASSFGKTAETQYF
TRBD1	TRBV5-1	14	.	TRBJ2-7	TGCGCCAGCAGCGAACAGGGGGCGGCCTACGAGCAGTACTTC	CASSEQGAAYEQYF
TRBD2	TRBV6-6	12	.	TRBJ2-7	TGTGCCGGCAGCGGGAGGGGTGATAAGCAGTACTTC	CAGSGRGDKQYF
TRBD2	TRBV9	15	few	TRBJ2-1	TGTGCCAGCAGCGTAGACGGGAGGGAGGGCAATGAGCAGTTCTTC	CASSVDGREGNEQFF
.	TRBV5-6	14	.	TRBJ2-7	TGTGCCAGCAGCATGAGGGCGTCGACCTACGAGCAGTACTTC	CASSMRASTYEQYF